This is a list of T cell receptor beta chains from one sample in a study of shared clonotypes between healthy human individuals. Generated by immunoSEQ multiplex PCR, the TCRdb table keeps only in-frame clones and is missing some. The repertoire holds about 980,000 clones, with approximately 76% as singletons. Sequencing used memory CD4+ T cells sorted from blood. All receptors come from a young man in good health. CDR3s include the opening cysteine and the closing phenylalanine or tryptophan. The D gene is left open where the match is weak. The size field is filled for only some rows; it gives once, few, many or a size class.

>few|TRBV5-6|TRBD1|TRBJ1-2
CASSWGTGGPNYGYTF
TGTGCCAGCAGCTGGGGAACAGGGGGCCCAAACTATGGCTACACCTTC
>once|TRBV19|TRBD2|TRBJ2-4
CASSRLAGARNIQYF
TGTGCCAGTAGTAGACTAGCGGGGGCCCGGAACATTCAGTACTTC
>few|TRBV7-2|TRBD2|TRBJ2-5
CASSLAITTSGNQETQYF
TGTGCCAGCAGCTTAGCGATTACGACTAGCGGGAACCAAGAGACCCAGTACTTC
>few|TRBV6-1|TRBD1|TRBJ2-1
CASREQGSGYNEQFF
TGTGCCAGCAGGGAACAGGGGTCGGGGTACAATGAGCAGTTCTTC
>many|TRBV7-9|.|TRBJ2-6
CASADYPPHSGANVLTF
TGTGCCAGCGCCGACTACCCTCCCCACTCTGGGGCCAACGTCCTGACTTTC
>.|TRBV2|TRBD2|TRBJ2-7
CASIQREFTYEQYF
TGTGCCAGCATTCAGCGGGAGTTCACTTACGAGCAGTACTTC
>once|TRBV18|.|TRBJ1-2
CASSPTSQSNYGYTF
TGTGCCAGCTCACCGACTTCCCAGTCTAACTATGGCTACACCTTC
>.|TRBV10-1|.|TRBJ2-5
CASSASQGETQYF
TGCGCCAGCAGTGCCTCCCAGGGGGAGACCCAGTACTTC
>.|TRBV5-6|TRBD1|TRBJ2-7
CASSTGSGTALYEQYF
TGTGCCAGCAGCACAGGATCCGGGACAGCTCTATACGAGCAGTACTTC
>.|TRBV27|.|TRBJ2-3
CASRTSTDTQYF
TGTGCCAGCAGGACTAGCACAGATACGCAGTATTTT
>.|TRBV30|.|TRBJ2-7
CAWSRAGSTPYGQYF
TGTGCCTGGAGTCGGGCAGGGTCTACCCCCTACGGGCAGTACTTC
>once|TRBV18|.|TRBJ1-6
CASSPGVYNSPLHF
TGTGCCAGCTCACCGGGAGTTTATAATTCACCCCTCCACTTT
>.|TRBV5-1|.|TRBJ2-3
CASSGLGGGSTDTQYF
TGCGCCAGCAGCGGCCTCGGAGGGGGAAGCACAGATACGCAGTATTTT
>.|TRBV28|TRBD1|TRBJ1-5
CASSFGTGVIQPQHF
TGTGCCAGCAGTTTCGGGACAGGGGTAATACAGCCCCAGCATTTT
>many|TRBV9|TRBD2|TRBJ2-1
CASSVAPSGSIRSYNEQFF
TGTGCCAGCAGCGTAGCTCCTAGCGGGAGTATAAGGTCCTACAATGAGCAGTTCTTC
>once|TRBV9|TRBD1|TRBJ1-2
CASSVDSDRDYGYTF
TGTGCCAGCAGCGTAGACTCGGACAGGGACTATGGCTACACCTTC
>.|TRBV2|.|TRBJ2-5
CASSQGRETQYF
TGTGCCAGCAGTCAGGGTCGGGAGACCCAGTACTTC
>.|TRBV6-5|TRBD1|TRBJ2-7
CASGDRGPYEQYF
TGTGCCAGCGGAGACAGGGGACCCTACGAGCAGTACTTC
>.|TRBV30|.|TRBJ2-3
CAWSQVSDTQYF
TGTGCCTGGAGTCAGGTTTCAGATACGCAGTATTTT
>.|TRBV18|.|TRBJ2-3
CASSQGGADTQYF
TGTGCCAGCTCTCAAGGGGGGGCCGATACGCAGTATTTT
>once|TRBV11-2|TRBD2|TRBJ2-7
CASSEGLLSYEQYF
TGTGCCAGCAGTGAGGGACTACTTTCCTACGAGCAGTACTTC
>.|TRBV5-1|.|TRBJ1-4
CASSLATGLLTNEKLFF
TGCGCCAGCAGCTTGGCCACAGGACTGTTAACTAATGAAAAACTGTTTTTT
>few|TRBV19|.|TRBJ1-2
CASSMGGGYTF
TGTGCCAGTAGTATGGGTGGAGGCTACACCTTC
>many|TRBV7-9|TRBD1|TRBJ1-4
CASSLARNRDRGFEKLFF
TGTGCCAGCAGCTTAGCGAGGAACCGGGACAGGGGCTTTGAAAAACTGTTTTTT
>.|TRBV7-2|.|TRBJ2-5
CASSLGRTQETQYF
TGTGCCAGCAGCTTAGGACGGACCCAAGAGACCCAGTACTTC
>.|TRBV4-1|.|TRBJ2-3
CASSQDRLATDTQYF
TGCGCCAGCAGCCAAGATCGGCTAGCAACAGATACGCAGTATTTT
>.|TRBV9|TRBD2|TRBJ2-1
CASSVALAGEDEQFF
TGTGCCAGCAGCGTAGCTCTAGCGGGAGAAGATGAGCAGTTCTTC
>few|TRBV5-1|.|TRBJ2-7
CASSPTDYEQYF
TGCGCCAGCAGCCCGACGGACTACGAGCAGTACTTC
>once|TRBV30|.|TRBJ2-7
CAWSVPPQVYEQYF
TGTGCCTGGAGTGTACCGCCCCAAGTCTACGAGCAGTACTTC
>.|TRBV21-1|.|TRBJ2-5
CASSSRDSQETQYF
TGTGCCAGCAGCAGCCGGGACAGCCAAGAGACCCAGTACTTC
>.|TRBV25-1|.|TRBJ2-5
CASSEYRGFQETQYF
TGTGCCAGCAGTGAATATAGGGGTTTTCAAGAGACCCAGTACTTC
>.|TRBV30|TRBD2|TRBJ2-7
CAWAESGRASEQYF
TGTGCCTGGGCGGAAAGCGGGAGGGCCAGTGAGCAGTACTTC
>.|TRBV10-3|.|TRBJ2-7
CAISEITGSEQYF
TGTGCCATCAGTGAGATCACAGGGAGCGAGCAGTACTTC